The clone carrying this TCR beta chain came up a few times. This record belongs to a study of cytomegalovirus exposure and HLA in healthy donors. PCR used 60 Vbeta primers and 13 Jbeta primers. Sequenced by immunoSEQ multiplex PCR; TCRdb stores in-frame clones only, minus some. The sample contains some 200,000 clones, around a tenth of which appear only once. V dropped 1 base and J dropped 3 bases, with 7 bases sitting between them. CDR1 and CDR2 (germline): SEHNR, FQNEAQ (reference sequence). CDR3 length equals 14 residues. The sequenced sample was PBMCs. The clonotype comes from a woman aged 25-40 years in good health and CMV-seropositive. The V gene is TRBV7-9, the J gene TRBJ2-1; D possibly corresponds to TRBD1 (5 bases). Here the CDR3 DNA reads TGTGCCAGCAGCTTAGACAGGTACTACAATGAGCAGTTCTTC. It yields the protein CASSLDRYYNEQFF. The variable domain in full, with the rest retrieved from reference TRBV7-9 and TRBJ2-1, is DTGVSQNPRHKITKRGQNVTFRCDPISEHNRLYWYRQTLGQGPEFLTYFQNEAQLEKSRLLSDRFSAERPKGSFSTLEIQRTEQGDSAMYLCASSLDRYYNEQFFGPGTRLTVL.